This T cell receptor beta chain was sequenced during a study of blood T cell repertoires in COVID-19. Study in general: Acute and convalescent COVID-19 specimens originated in the United States, Italy and Spain. Sample material is recorded as cDNA or gDNA derived from T cells, B-cell-depleted T cells, or PBMCs.

Authors' analysis steps: Reference gene primer amplification gave estimated nucleated cell counts. Produced via immunoSEQ multiplex PCR; TCRdb's table is partial and in-frame only. V and J calls and clone size follow that table, whereas D and trimming were derived from the DNA. The sample records some 230,000 clones, roughly 83% being singletons. Participant-reported clinical history was the basis for cohort assignment. Trimming took off 7 bases at V and 2 bases at J, with 11 bases between the two ends. Germline values: CDR1 MDHEN, CDR2 SYDVKM. The CDR3 is 13 residues long. Sequencing input: PBMCs or T cells enriched from blood (not recorded which). The chain has TRBV28 and TRBJ1-1; possibly TRBD1 for D (5 bases). This clonotype originated in a woman in her thirties or forties with acute COVID-19. This CDR3 is CASTLGGNTEAFF. The CDR3 coding sequence is TGTGCCAGCACCTTGGGGGGTAACACTGAAGCTTTCTTT.